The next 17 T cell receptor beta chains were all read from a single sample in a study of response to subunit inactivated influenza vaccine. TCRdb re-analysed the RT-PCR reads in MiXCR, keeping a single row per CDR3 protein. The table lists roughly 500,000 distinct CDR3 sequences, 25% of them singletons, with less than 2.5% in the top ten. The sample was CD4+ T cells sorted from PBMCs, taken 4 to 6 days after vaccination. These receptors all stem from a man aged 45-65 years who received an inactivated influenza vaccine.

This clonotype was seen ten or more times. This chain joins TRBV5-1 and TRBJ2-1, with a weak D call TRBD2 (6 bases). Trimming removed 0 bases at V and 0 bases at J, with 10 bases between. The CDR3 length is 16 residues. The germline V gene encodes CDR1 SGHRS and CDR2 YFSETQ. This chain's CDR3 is CASSLAAGSSYNEQFF. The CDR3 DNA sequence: TGCGCCAGCAGCTTGGCCGCGGGGAGCTCCTACAATGAGCAGTTCTTC.

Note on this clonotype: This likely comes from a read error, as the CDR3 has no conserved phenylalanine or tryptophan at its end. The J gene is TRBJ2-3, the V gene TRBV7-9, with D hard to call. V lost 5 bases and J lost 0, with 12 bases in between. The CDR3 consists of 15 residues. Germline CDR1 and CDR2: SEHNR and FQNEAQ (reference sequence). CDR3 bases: TGTGCCAGCAGCCCAGTTCCCCCTAGCACAGATACGCAGTATTCT. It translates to CASSPVPPSTDTQYS.

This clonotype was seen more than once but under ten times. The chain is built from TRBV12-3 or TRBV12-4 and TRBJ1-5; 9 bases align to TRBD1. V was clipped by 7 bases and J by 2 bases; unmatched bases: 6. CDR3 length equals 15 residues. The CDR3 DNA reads TGTGCCAGCAACCGGGGACAGGGACGCAATCAGCCCCAGCATTTT. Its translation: CASNRGQGRNQPQHF.

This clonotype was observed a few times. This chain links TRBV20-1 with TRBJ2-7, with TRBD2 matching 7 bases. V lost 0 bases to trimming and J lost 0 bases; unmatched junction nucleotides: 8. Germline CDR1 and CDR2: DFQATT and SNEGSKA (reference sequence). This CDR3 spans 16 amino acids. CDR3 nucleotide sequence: TGCAGTGCTAGAGATTCGGGGGGTTCCAGCTCCTACGAGCAGTACTTC. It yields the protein CSARDSGGSSSYEQYF.

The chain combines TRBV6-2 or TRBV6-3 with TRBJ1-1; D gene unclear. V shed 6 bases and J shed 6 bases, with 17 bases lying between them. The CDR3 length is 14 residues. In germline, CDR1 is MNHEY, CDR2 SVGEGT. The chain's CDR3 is CASSLNPSNAEAFF. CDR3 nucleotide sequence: TGTGCCAGCAGCCTGAACCCCTCTAACGCTGAAGCTTTCTTT.

The CDR3 DNA is TGTGCCAGCACCGGGATGCTTAACACCGGGGAGCTGTTTTTT. This translates into CASTGMLNTGELFF. V is TRBV6-1 and J is TRBJ2-2; TRBD2 is a possible D gene (5 bases). The CDR3 has 14 residues. V was trimmed by 7 bases and J by 2 bases, leaving 11 bases between them. Germline CDR1 reads MNHNS; CDR2 reads SASEGT.

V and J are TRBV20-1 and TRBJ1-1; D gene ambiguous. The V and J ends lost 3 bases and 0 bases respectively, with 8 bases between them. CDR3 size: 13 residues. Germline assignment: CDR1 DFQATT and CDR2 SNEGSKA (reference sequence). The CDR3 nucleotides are TGCAGTGCTAGCCCAGACATGAACACTGAAGCTTTCTTT. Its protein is CSASPDMNTEAFF.

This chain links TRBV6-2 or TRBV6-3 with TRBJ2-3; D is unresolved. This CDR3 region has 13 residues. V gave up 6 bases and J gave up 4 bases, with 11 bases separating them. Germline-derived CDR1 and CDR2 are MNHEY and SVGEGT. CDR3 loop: CASSVNLADTQYF. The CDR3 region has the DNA TGTGCCAGCAGCGTCAATCTTGCAGATACGCAGTATTTT.

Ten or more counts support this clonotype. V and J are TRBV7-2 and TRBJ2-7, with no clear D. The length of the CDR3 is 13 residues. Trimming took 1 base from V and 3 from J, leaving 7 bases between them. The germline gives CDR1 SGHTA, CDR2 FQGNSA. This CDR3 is CASSLGRIYEQYF. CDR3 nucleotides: TGTGCCAGCAGCTTAGGCAGGATCTACGAGCAGTACTTC.

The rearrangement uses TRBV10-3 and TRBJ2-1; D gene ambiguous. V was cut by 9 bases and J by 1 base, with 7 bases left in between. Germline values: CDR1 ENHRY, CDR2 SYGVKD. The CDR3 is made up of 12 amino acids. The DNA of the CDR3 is TGTGCCATACAGATATCCTACAATGAGCAGTTCTTC. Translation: CAIQISYNEQFF.

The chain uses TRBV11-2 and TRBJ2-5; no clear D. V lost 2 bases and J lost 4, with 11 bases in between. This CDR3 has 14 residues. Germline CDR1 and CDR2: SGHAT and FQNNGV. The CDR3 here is CASSLRPDGETQYF. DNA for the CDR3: TGTGCCAGCAGCTTAAGGCCGGACGGAGAGACCCAGTACTTC.

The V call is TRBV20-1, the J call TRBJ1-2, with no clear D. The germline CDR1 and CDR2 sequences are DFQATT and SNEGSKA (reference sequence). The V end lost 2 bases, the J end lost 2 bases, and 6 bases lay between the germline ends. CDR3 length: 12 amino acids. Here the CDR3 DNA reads TGCAGTGCTAGACCGGGGAACTATGGCTACACCTTC. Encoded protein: CSARPGNYGYTF.

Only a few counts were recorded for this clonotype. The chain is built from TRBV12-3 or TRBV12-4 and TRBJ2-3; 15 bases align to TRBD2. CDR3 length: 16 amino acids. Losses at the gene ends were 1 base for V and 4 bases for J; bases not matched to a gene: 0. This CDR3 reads CASSLGTSGGADTQYF. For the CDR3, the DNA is TGTGCCAGCAGTTTAGGGACTAGCGGGGGGGCAGATACGCAGTATTTT.

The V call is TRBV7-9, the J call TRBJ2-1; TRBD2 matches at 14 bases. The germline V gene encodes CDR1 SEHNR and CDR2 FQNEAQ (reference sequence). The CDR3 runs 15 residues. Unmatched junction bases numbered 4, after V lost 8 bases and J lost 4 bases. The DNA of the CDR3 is TGTGCCAGCCAGGGACTAGCGGGGGTATACAATGAGCAGTTCTTC. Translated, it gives CASQGLAGVYNEQFF.

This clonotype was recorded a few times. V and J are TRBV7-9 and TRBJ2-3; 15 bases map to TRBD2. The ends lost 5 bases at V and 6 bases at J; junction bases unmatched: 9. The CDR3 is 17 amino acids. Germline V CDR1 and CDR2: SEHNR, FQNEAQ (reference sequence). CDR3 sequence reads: CASSRTSGGALADTQYF. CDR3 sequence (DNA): TGTGCCAGCAGCCGGACTAGCGGGGGGGCTTTGGCCGATACGCAGTATTTT.

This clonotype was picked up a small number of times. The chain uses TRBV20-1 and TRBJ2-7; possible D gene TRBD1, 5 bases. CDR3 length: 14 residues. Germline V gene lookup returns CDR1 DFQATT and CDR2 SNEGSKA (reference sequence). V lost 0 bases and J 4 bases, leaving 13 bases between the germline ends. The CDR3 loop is CSARDHQGVYEQYF. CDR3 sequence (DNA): TGCAGTGCTAGAGATCATCAGGGCGTATACGAGCAGTACTTC.

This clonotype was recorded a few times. The CDR3 bases are TGTGCCAGCAAGTTAGGGGCTAGCGGCACTAGCACAGATACGCAGTATTTT. This gives the protein CASKLGASGTSTDTQYF. This chain joins TRBV5-4 and TRBJ2-3; 7 bases agree with TRBD2. Germline CDR1 SGHNT, CDR2 YYREEE (reference sequence). The ends lost 6 bases at V and 0 bases at J; junction bases unmatched: 13. CDR3 length equals 17 residues. Full variable domain (rest looked up from reference TRBV5-4 and TRBJ2-3): ETGVTQSPTHLIKTRGQQVTLRCSSQSGHNTVSWYQQALGQGPQFIFQYYREEENGRGNFPPRFSGLQFPNYSSELNVNALELDDSALYLCASKLGASGTSTDTQYFGPGTRLTVL.